Sequencing of this T cell receptor beta chain was carried out in a study of T-cell reconstitution after alpha-beta-depleted transplantation in children. Unique molecular identifiers were incorporated during preparation of the TCRbeta library. TCRdb reprocessed the PCR reads via MiXCR and lists one record per CDR3 protein. This sample carries approximately 97,000 distinct CDR3 sequences, 4.5% to 7.5% of them seen once, and the ten largest clones take about 6%. Broader study findings: The high TCRbeta diversity at day 60 in some patients came from surviving recipient T cells and thymic progenitors. Newly made T cells mostly supplied T-cell counts and diversity one year after transplant. Where alpha-beta T cells came from about two months after transplant was reportedly several hundred expanded graft clones.

This clonotype was counted between two and nine times. Antigen unknown. This receptor was obtained from a female patient between 2 and 15 years old who had a stem cell transplant for Fanconi anemia, so the T cells may come from the graft donor. Sequenced material: PBMCs, mostly from graft donor cells, taken 60 days after TCRalphabeta/CD19-depleted stem cell transplant.

CDR3 amino acids: CSARDGRHLASHEQYF. The CDR3 region has the DNA TGCAGTGCTAGAGATGGGCGGCATCTAGCGAGCCACGAGCAGTACTTC. V and J are TRBV20-1 and TRBJ2-7, with D possibly matching TRBD2 (6 bases). Looked up from germline, CDR1 is DFQATT and CDR2 is SNEGSKA (reference sequence). This CDR3 comprises 16 residues. Trimming removed 0 bases at V and 5 bases at J, with 20 bases between.